These 30 T cell receptor beta chains share one sample of origin, sequenced in a study of spatial heterogeneity in lung cancer. Sample time point: blood at routine non-recurrence follow-up after resection. Whole RNA, which was extracted from tumor, nontumor lung tissue or frozen PBMC, was sequenced without any cell sorting. TCRdb reprocessed the 5' RACE reads via MiXCR and lists one record per CDR3 protein. The sample lists 20,000 to 30,000 distinct CDR3 sequences, 4.5% to 7.5% seen once, with 20% to 25% in the top ten. The sequencing here drew on PBMCs, taken at follow-up. These receptors were obtained from a male donor with early-stage non-small cell lung cancer.

This clonotype has at least ten counts. The chain recombines TRBV5-1 with TRBJ1-4; a possible D gene is TRBD1 (5 bases). Trimming removed 3 bases at V and 5 bases at J, with 14 bases between. CDR3 size: 15 residues. Per the germline V gene, CDR1 is SGHRS and CDR2 is YFSETQ. The CDR3 DNA sequence: TGCGCCAGCAGCTCGGGACCCAATAGCAATGAAAAACTGTTTTTT. Protein: CASSSGPNSNEKLFF.

This clonotype was found many times. The J gene is TRBJ2-1, the V gene TRBV4-1; TRBD1 matches at 10 bases. Germline V gene sequence: CDR1 MGHRA, CDR2 YSYEKL. This CDR3 contains 15 residues. With V trimmed by 2 bases and J by 5 bases, 3 bases remained unmatched. In DNA form, the CDR3 reads TGCGCCAGCAGCCAAACCGGGACAGGGGACAATGAGCAGTTCTTC. This codes for CASSQTGTGDNEQFF.

This clonotype was detected many times. The V and J genes are TRBV7-2 and TRBJ2-2, with TRBD2 as a possible D gene (5 bases). The CDR3 runs 14 residues. V gave up 6 bases and J gave up 3 bases, with 11 bases separating them. Germline V gene lookup returns CDR1 SGHTA and CDR2 FQGNSA. The CDR3 loop is CASRSDWDTGELFF. The CDR3 nucleotides read TGTGCCAGCAGGTCGGACTGGGACACCGGGGAGCTGTTTTTT.

The chain recombines TRBV20-1 with TRBJ2-7, with 9 bases that match TRBD2. The CDR3 runs to 14 residues. The ends lost 3 bases at V and 3 bases at J; junction bases unmatched: 6. In germline, CDR1 is DFQATT, CDR2 SNEGSKA (reference sequence). The CDR3 is CSASRGGAIYEQYF. The CDR3 DNA is TGCAGTGCTAGCCGCGGGGGGGCCATCTACGAGCAGTACTTC.

This clonotype was observed at least ten times. The J gene is TRBJ2-2, the V gene TRBV5-8; D gene uncertain. Germline-derived CDR1 and CDR2 are SGHTS and YDEGEE. V lost 4 bases to trimming and J lost 5 bases, with 9 bases between them. The CDR3 sequence is 13 residues long. The CDR3 sequence is CASSPTWTGELFF. CDR3 nucleotides: TGTGCCAGCAGCCCCACATGGACCGGGGAGCTGTTTTTT.

The chain is built from TRBV2 and TRBJ2-1; 11 bases line up with TRBD2. V gave up 4 bases and J gave up 7 bases; unmatched junction bases: 6. Germline V lookup: CDR1 SNHLY, CDR2 FYNNEI. The CDR3 is 15 amino acids. The CDR3 is CASSVLAGVRNEQFF. CDR3 coding DNA: TGTGCCAGCAGTGTACTAGCGGGAGTCAGGAATGAGCAGTTCTTC.

This clonotype was seen many times. The chain links TRBV7-2 to TRBJ1-5; unclear D gene. Germline loops: CDR1 SGHTA, CDR2 FQGNSA. The CDR3 contains 15 residues. Trimming stripped 1 base from V and 2 bases from J, with 9 bases between. CDR3 in DNA: TGTGCCAGCAGCTTAGGTAACAGCCGCAATCAGCCCCAGCATTTT. Translating gives CASSLGNSRNQPQHF.

In this sample, this clonotype turned up a few times. The J gene is TRBJ2-3, the V gene TRBV6-2 or TRBV6-3, with D unresolved. V was shortened by 0 bases and J by 3 bases, with 7 bases between the two germline ends. Germline V gene lookup returns CDR1 MNHEY and CDR2 SVGEGT. CDR3 length: 14 residues. The CDR3 loop reads CASSYSRATDTQYF. CDR3 sequence (DNA): TGTGCCAGCAGTTACTCACGGGCTACAGATACGCAGTATTTT.

This clonotype was counted ten times or more. The chain uses TRBV4-3 and TRBJ2-5; D unclear. The V end was cut by 0 bases, the J end by 2 bases, with 7 bases between. The CDR3 loop spans 14 amino acids. The germline V gene has CDR1 LGHNA and CDR2 YSLEER. CDR3 bases: TGCGCCAGCAGCCAAGATTATGGACAAGAGACCCAGTACTTC. Protein product: CASSQDYGQETQYF.

In this sample, this clonotype turned up many times. This chain joins TRBV20-1 and TRBJ2-2; D is unresolved. Germline CDR1 DFQATT, CDR2 SNEGSKA (reference sequence). Trimming took off 4 bases at V and 0 bases at J, with 9 bases between the two ends. This CDR3 region has 14 residues. The chain's CDR3 is CSATGSSNTGELFF. CDR3 nucleotide sequence: TGCAGTGCTACTGGCAGTTCGAACACCGGGGAGCTGTTTTTT.

This clonotype occurred a few times. V usage is TRBV7-8 and J usage is TRBJ1-6; tentatively, D is TRBD1 (6 bases). The CDR3 spans 17 residues. The germline V gene has CDR1 SGHVS and CDR2 FQNEAQ. V lost 0 bases, J lost 9 bases, and 18 bases lay in between. The CDR3 DNA sequence: TGTGCCAGCAGCTTAGCGCGCGGGGGGCCACTCAGTTCACCCCTCCACTTT. This sequence encodes CASSLARGGPLSSPLHF.

This clonotype has at least ten counts. J is TRBJ2-1 and V is TRBV23-1; 8 nucleotides match TRBD1. TRBV23-1 is known as an ORF, though its function is uncertain. CDR3 length: 15 amino acids. V trimming: 5 bases; J trimming: 8 bases; junction bases outside the gene matches: 11. Here the CDR3 DNA reads TGCGCCAGCAGTACGCCACAGGGGGGTGCGGATGAGCAGTTCTTC. This sequence encodes CASSTPQGGADEQFF.

As for this clonotype: This could be a read error, since a much larger clone is one nucleotide away. The genes are TRBV5-1 and TRBJ2-3; tentatively, D is TRBD1 (5 bases). Per germline, CDR1 SGHRS and CDR2 YFSETQ. CDR3 size: 15 residues. The DNA for the CDR3 is TGCGCCAGCAGCTTGGGGCAGACAGACGCAGATACGCGGTATTTT. It specifies CASSLGQTDADTRYF. Full variable domain (remainder filled in from reference TRBV5-1 and TRBJ2-3): KAGVTQTPRYLIKTRGQQVTLSCSPISGHRSVSWYQQTPGQGLQFLFEYFSETQRNKGNFPGRFSGRQFSNSRSEMNVSTLELGDSALYLCASSLGQTDADTRYFGPGTRLTVL.

CDR3 amino acids: CASTLGGNQPQHF. The CDR3 nucleotides read TGTGCCAGCACCCTAGGGGGAAATCAGCCCCAGCATTTT. This sequence joins TRBV12-3 or TRBV12-4 and TRBJ1-5; weak D call: TRBD1 (6 bases). This CDR3 is 13 amino acids long. Trimming shortened V by 7 bases and J by 4 bases, and 11 bases separated the two germline ends.

The chain recombines TRBV24-1 with TRBJ1-2; D is possibly TRBD1 (5 bases). CDR3 length: 14 residues. V lost 2 bases to trimming and J lost 7 bases, with 13 bases between them. Germline CDR1 is KGHDR and CDR2 is SFDVKD. This chain's CDR3 is CATSDSQGIGGYTF. The CDR3 DNA follows: TGTGCCACCAGTGATTCGCAGGGAATCGGTGGCTACACCTTC.

Ten or more counts support this clonotype. V gene TRBV20-1 combines with J gene TRBJ2-5; a weak D match, TRBD2 (5 bases). Germline V CDR1 and CDR2: DFQATT, SNEGSKA (reference sequence). Trimming removed 1 base at V and 5 bases at J, with 20 bases between. This CDR3 is 16 amino acids long. CDR3 region: CSARAHGEAGGETQYF. In nucleotides, the CDR3 is TGCAGTGCTAGAGCACACGGGGAAGCCGGTGGGGAGACCCAGTACTTC.

This clonotype was seen many times. The chain is built from TRBV6-2 or TRBV6-3 and TRBJ2-7; D not resolved. V gave up 8 bases and J gave up 1 base, with 12 bases separating them. CDR3 length: 13 amino acids. Germline CDR1 MNHEY, CDR2 SVGEGT. CDR3 in amino acids: CASSRGSSYEQYV. CDR3 nucleotides: TGTGCCAGCTCTCGTGGTTCGTCCTACGAGCAGTACGTC.

This clonotype was observed at least ten times. This chain connects TRBV4-3 to TRBJ2-5; 13 bases are a match to TRBD2. The CDR3 loop spans 15 amino acids. Germline assignment: CDR1 LGHNA and CDR2 YSLEER. V shed 5 bases and J 5 bases; nucleotides not matched to a gene: 5. The CDR3 DNA reads as TGCGCCAGCAGCACCCAGGGACTAGCGGGGGAGACCCAGTACTTC. Its protein product is CASSTQGLAGETQYF.

Many counts were recorded for this clonotype. This chain connects TRBV20-1 to TRBJ2-3, with 7 bases that match TRBD2. The CDR3 extends over 16 amino acids. The junction had 12 bases not matched to a gene; V was cut back by 6 bases and J by 0 bases. Germline CDR1 reads DFQATT; CDR2 reads SNEGSKA (reference sequence). Written as DNA, the CDR3 is TGCAGTGCGAATCTTGGGATAGCGGGCAGCACAGATACGCAGTATTTT. Translation gives CSANLGIAGSTDTQYF.

The sample holds many counts of this clonotype. V gene TRBV2 combines with J gene TRBJ2-1, with no clear D. Germline-derived CDR1 and CDR2 are SNHLY and FYNNEI. The V end lost 2 bases, the J end lost 0 bases, and 8 bases lay between the germline ends. The CDR3 has 15 amino acids. DNA of the CDR3: TGTGCCAGCAGTGAATTGGTGAGCTCCTACAATGAGCAGTTCTTC. Encoded protein: CASSELVSSYNEQFF. Supplemented by reference TRBV2 and TRBJ2-1, the full variable domain reads EPEVTQTPSHQVTQMGQEVILRCVPISNHLYFYWYRQILGQKVEFLVSFYNNEISEKSEIFDDQFSVERPDGSNFTLKIRSTKLEDSAMYFCASSELVSSYNEQFFGPGTRLTVL.

This clonotype was seen many times. This CDR3 is CAISEDYRGRNTF. DNA for the CDR3: TGTGCCATCAGTGAGGACTACAGGGGAAGAAACACCTTC. J is TRBJ1-2 and V is TRBV10-3, with TRBD1 matching over 7 bases. Germline V lookup: CDR1 ENHRY, CDR2 SYGVKD. The CDR3 has 13 residues. Trimming took 2 bases from V and 12 from J; bases not matched to a gene: 9.

This clonotype was counted ten times or more. V and J are TRBV12-3 or TRBV12-4 and TRBJ2-3; D possibly uses TRBD1 or TRBD2 (6 bases each). Trimming stripped 10 bases from V and 4 bases from J, with 21 bases between. The CDR3 runs to 15 residues. The CDR3 DNA follows: TGTGCCACCAATGGGGGGTGGACAGTGGCAGATACGCAGTATTTT. It translates to CATNGGWTVADTQYF.

This clonotype was detected ten times or more. The chain combines TRBV6-2 or TRBV6-3 with TRBJ2-7, with 14 bases identical to TRBD2. CDR3 length: 14 amino acids. With V trimmed by 5 bases and J by 6 bases, 3 bases remained unmatched. Germline assignment: CDR1 MNHEY and CDR2 SVGEGT. CDR3 residues: CASSRTSGRPEQYV. CDR3 DNA sequence: TGTGCCAGCAGTCGGACTAGCGGGAGGCCCGAGCAGTACGTC.

This clonotype was recorded many times. This chain uses TRBV7-9 with TRBJ1-5, with 7 bases identical to TRBD1. CDR1 SEHNR and CDR2 FQNEAQ come from the germline V gene (reference sequence). The CDR3 covers 14 residues. V was clipped by 5 bases and J by 4 bases; unmatched bases: 5. The CDR3 loop reads CASSLSDRNQPQHF. In nucleotides, the CDR3 is TGTGCCAGCAGCCTATCGGACAGGAATCAGCCCCAGCATTTT.

The chain joins TRBV27 to TRBJ2-2; D gene unclear. The CDR3 is 13 residues long. Germline values: CDR1 MNHEY, CDR2 SMNVEV (reference sequence). V lost 9 bases, J lost 4 bases, and 12 bases lay in between. CDR3 DNA sequence: TGTGCCAGTAACCGACCAGGCACCGGGGAGCTGTTTTTT. This encodes CASNRPGTGELFF.

This clonotype was recorded at least ten times. The V call is TRBV30, the J call TRBJ2-2, with D unresolved. The CDR3 covers 12 residues. Germline CDR1 reads GTSNPN; CDR2 reads SVGIG (reference sequence). V dropped 0 bases and J dropped 7 bases, with 6 bases sitting between them. CDR3 in DNA: TGTGCCTGGAGTGTATCCCTCGGGGAGCTGTTTTTT. It is translated as CAWSVSLGELFF.

This clonotype was found many times. The chain links TRBV24-1 to TRBJ2-1; 7 nucleotides agree with TRBD2. Germline values: CDR1 KGHDR, CDR2 SFDVKD. This CDR3 region has 14 residues. The J segment lost 8 bases and the V segment lost 8 bases, leaving 11 bases of the junction unmatched. CDR3 residues: CATTGPLAGDEQFF. CDR3 coding DNA: TGTGCCACCACCGGCCCATTAGCGGGCGATGAGCAGTTCTTC.

This clonotype has ten or more counts. V gene TRBV6-2 or TRBV6-3 combines with J gene TRBJ2-7; 11 nucleotides match TRBD1. From germline, CDR1 is MNHEY and CDR2 SVGEGT. Trimming removed 6 bases from V and 4 bases from J; junction bases left unmatched: 8. The CDR3 is made up of 15 amino acids. The CDR3 protein is CASREHGTGGYEQYF. CDR3 DNA sequence: TGTGCCAGCAGGGAACACGGGACAGGGGGATACGAGCAGTACTTC.

V gene TRBV7-2 combines with J gene TRBJ1-2; a weak D match, TRBD1 (6 bases). The CDR3 consists of 14 residues. Trimming stripped 4 bases from V and 8 bases from J, with 17 bases between. Germline V gene data show CDR1 as SGHTA and CDR2 as FQGNSA. CDR3 coding DNA: TGTGCCAGCAGCTCCAGCCTAACAGGGCTCGGCTACACCTTC. Encoded protein: CASSSSLTGLGYTF.

This clonotype is labeled as medium-sized. The CDR3 is CSVADVSGANVLTF. In DNA form, the CDR3 reads TGCAGCGTGGCAGATGTCTCTGGGGCCAACGTCCTGACTTTC. V usage is TRBV29-1 and J usage is TRBJ2-6; D call uncertain. Trimming removed 6 bases from V and 0 bases from J, with 9 bases in between. The CDR3 totals 14 residues. In germline, CDR1 is SQVTM, CDR2 ANQGSEA.